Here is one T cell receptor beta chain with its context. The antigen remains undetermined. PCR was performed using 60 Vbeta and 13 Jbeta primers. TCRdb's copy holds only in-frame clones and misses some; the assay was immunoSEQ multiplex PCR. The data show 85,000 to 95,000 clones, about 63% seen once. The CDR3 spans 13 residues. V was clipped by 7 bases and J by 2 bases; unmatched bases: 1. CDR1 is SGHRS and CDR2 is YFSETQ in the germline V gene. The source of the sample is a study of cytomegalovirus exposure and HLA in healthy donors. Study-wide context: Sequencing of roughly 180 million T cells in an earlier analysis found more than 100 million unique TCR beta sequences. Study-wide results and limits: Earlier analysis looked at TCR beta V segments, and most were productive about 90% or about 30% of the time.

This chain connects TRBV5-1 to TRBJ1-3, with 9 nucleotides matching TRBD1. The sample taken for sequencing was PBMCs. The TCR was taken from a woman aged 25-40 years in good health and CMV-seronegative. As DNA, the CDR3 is TGCGCCAGCGGGACAGGGACTGGAAACACCATATATTTT. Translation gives CASGTGTGNTIYF. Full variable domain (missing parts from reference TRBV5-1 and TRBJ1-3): KAGVTQTPRYLIKTRGQQVTLSCSPISGHRSVSWYQQTPGQGLQFLFEYFSETQRNKGNFPGRFSGRQFSNSRSEMNVSTLELGDSALYLCASGTGTGNTIYFGEGSWLTVV.